This T cell receptor (beta chain) emerged from a study of response to subunit inactivated influenza vaccine. This CDR3 spans 14 amino acids. V dropped 1 base and J dropped 5 bases, with 11 bases sitting between them. CDR1 and CDR2 (germline): SGHTA, FQGNSA. Notes on the study in general: Authors suggested each seasonal influenza vaccination recruits few new T cells.

TCRdb re-derived calls from the RT-PCR reads in MiXCR, one entry per CDR3 protein. The sample has roughly 700,000 distinct CDR3 sequences, about 15% seen once. A remark on this clonotype: Its antigen is still unknown.

The chain carries TRBV7-2 and TRBJ2-5; D is ambiguous. The source material was PBMCs from blood, sampled approximately 13 days after vaccination. The clonotype was recovered from a middle-aged man who received an inactivated influenza vaccine. CDR3 nucleotides: TGTGCCAGCAGCTTAGTTGGTAATTGGGAGACCCAGTACTTC. It encodes CASSLVGNWETQYF.